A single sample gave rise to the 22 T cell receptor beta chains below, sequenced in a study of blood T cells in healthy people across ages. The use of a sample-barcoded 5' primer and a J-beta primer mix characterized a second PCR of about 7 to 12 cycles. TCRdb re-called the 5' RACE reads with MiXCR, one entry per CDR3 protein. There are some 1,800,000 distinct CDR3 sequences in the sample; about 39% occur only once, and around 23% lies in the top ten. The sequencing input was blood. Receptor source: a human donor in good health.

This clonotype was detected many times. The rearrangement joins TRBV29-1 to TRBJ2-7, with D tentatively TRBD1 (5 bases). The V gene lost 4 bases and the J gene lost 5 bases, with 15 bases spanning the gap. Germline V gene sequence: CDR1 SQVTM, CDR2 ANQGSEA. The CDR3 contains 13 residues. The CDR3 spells CSVVKGSQDEQYF. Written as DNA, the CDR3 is TGCAGCGTTGTTAAGGGGTCCCAGGACGAGCAGTACTTC.

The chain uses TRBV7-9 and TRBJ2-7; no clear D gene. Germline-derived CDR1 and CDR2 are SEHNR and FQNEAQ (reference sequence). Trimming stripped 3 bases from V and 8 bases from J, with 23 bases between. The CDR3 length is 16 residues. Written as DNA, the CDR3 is TGTGCCAGCAGCTTCGTTGGGGTGGTTATGTTGTACCAGCAGTACTTC. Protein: CASSFVGVVMLYQQYF.

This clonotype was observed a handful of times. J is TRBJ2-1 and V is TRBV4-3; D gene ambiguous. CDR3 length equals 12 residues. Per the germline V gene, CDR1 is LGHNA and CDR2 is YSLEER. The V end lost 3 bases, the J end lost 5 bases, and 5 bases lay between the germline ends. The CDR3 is CASSHQNNEQFF. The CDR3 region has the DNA TGCGCCAGCAGCCATCAGAACAATGAGCAGTTCTTC.

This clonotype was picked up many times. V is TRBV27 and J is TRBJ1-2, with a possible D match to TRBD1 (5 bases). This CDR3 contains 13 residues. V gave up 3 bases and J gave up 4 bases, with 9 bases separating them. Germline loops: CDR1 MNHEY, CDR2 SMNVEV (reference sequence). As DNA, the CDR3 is TGTGCCAGCAGTTTCGGGCAGGGCTATGGCTACACCTTC. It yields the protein CASSFGQGYGYTF.

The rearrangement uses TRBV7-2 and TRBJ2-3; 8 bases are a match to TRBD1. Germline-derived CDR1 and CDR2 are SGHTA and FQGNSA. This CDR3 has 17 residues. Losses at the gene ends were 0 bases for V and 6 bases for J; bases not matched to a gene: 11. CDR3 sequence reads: CASSLAPQGALWDTQYF. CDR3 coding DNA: TGTGCCAGCAGCTTAGCGCCGCAGGGGGCATTATGGGATACGCAGTATTTT.

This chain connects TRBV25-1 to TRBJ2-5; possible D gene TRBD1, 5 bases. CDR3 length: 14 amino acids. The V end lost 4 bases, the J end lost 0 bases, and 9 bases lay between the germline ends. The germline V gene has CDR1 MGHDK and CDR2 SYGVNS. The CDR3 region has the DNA TGTGCCAGCAGTGCCCGACAGAACCAAGAGACCCAGTACTTC. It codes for CASSARQNQETQYF.

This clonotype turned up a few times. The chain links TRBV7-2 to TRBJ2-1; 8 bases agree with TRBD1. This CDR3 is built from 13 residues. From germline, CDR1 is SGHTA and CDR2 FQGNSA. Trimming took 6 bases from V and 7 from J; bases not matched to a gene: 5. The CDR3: CASSRTGMNEQFF. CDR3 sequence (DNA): TGTGCCAGCAGTAGGACAGGGATGAATGAGCAGTTCTTC.

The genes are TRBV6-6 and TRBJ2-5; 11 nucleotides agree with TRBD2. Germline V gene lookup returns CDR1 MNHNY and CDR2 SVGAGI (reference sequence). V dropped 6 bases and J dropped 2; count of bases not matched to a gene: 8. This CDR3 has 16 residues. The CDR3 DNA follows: TGTGCCAGCAGGCAAACTAGCGGGGGACAACAAGAGACCCAGTACTTC. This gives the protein CASRQTSGGQQETQYF.

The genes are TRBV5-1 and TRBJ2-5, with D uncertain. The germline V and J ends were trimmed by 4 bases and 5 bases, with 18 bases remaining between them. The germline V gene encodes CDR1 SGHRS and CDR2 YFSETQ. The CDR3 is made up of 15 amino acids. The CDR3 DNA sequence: TGCGCCAGCAGCCCGTTCATAAGTTTTCGGGAGACCCAGTACTTC. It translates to CASSPFISFRETQYF.

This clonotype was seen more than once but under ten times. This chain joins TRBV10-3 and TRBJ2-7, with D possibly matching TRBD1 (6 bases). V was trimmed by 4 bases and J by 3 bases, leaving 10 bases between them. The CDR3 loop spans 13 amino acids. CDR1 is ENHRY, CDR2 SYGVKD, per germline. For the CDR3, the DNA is TGTGCCATCAGTGTCGTAGGGGGCTACGAGCAGTACTTC. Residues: CAISVVGGYEQYF.

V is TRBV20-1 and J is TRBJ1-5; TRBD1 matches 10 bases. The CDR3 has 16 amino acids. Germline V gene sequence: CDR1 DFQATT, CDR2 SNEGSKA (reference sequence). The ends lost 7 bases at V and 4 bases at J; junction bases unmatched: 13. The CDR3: CSVLVVGQGPNQPQHF. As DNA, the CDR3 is TGCAGTGTTCTTGTGGTGGGACAGGGGCCTAATCAGCCCCAGCATTTT.

CDR3 protein: CAISEPIGGEQFF. The CDR3 nucleotides are TGTGCCATCAGTGAGCCGATTGGGGGTGAGCAGTTCTTC. The chain is built from TRBV10-3 and TRBJ2-1; possibly TRBD1 or TRBD2 for D (5 bases each). CDR3 size: 13 residues. Looked up from germline, CDR1 is ENHRY and CDR2 is SYGVKD. V shed 2 bases and J shed 9 bases, with 11 bases lying between them.

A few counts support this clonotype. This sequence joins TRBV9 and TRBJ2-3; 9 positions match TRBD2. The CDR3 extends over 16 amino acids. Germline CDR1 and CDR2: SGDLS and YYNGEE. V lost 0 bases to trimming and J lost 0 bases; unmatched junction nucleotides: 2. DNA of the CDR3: TGTGCCAGCAGCGTAGGGCGGGGGGGAAGCACAGATACGCAGTATTTT. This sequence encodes CASSVGRGGSTDTQYF.

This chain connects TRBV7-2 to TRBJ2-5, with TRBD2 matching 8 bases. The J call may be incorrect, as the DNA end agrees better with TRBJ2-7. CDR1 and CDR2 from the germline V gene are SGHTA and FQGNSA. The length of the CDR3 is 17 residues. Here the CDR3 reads CASSLALSVSGGYEQYF. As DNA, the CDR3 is TGTGCCAGCAGCTTAGCCCTGAGTGTGAGCGGGGGCTACGAGCAGTACTTC.

The CDR3 spells CASSPRANEEYEQYF. The CDR3 nucleotides read TGTGCCAGCAGTCCGCGGGCGAATGAGGAGTACGAGCAGTACTTC. The V and J genes are TRBV2 and TRBJ2-7, with D perhaps matching TRBD2 (5 bases). The germline V gene has CDR1 SNHLY and CDR2 FYNNEI. The V and J ends lost 5 bases and 4 bases respectively, with 18 bases between them. This CDR3 has 15 amino acids.

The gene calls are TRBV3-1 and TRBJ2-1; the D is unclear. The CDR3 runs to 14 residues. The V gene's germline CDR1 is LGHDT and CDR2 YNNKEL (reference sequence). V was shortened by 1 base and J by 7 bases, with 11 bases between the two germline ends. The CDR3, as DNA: TGTGCCAGCAGCCAAGTGTGGGGTCTAAATGAGCAGTTCTTC. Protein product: CASSQVWGLNEQFF.

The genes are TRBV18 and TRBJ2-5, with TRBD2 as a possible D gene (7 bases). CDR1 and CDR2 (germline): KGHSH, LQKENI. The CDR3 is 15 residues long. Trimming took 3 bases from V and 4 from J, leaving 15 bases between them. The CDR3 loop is CASSPPGGLGETQYF. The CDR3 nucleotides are TGTGCCAGCTCACCTCCGGGGGGCCTGGGAGAGACCCAGTACTTC.

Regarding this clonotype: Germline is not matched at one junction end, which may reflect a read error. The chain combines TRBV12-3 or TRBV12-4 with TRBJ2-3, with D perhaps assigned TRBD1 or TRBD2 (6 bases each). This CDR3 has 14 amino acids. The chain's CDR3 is CASSCGGGGDAQYF. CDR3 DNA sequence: TGTGCCAGCAGTTGCGGAGGGGGAGGAGATGCGCAGTATTTT.

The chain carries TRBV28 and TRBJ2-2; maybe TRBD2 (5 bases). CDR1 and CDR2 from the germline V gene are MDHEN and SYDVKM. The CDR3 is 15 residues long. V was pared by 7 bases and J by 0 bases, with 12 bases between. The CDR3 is CASTTGVTNTGELFF. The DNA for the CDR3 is TGTGCCAGCACTACCGGGGTGACGAACACCGGGGAGCTGTTTTTT.

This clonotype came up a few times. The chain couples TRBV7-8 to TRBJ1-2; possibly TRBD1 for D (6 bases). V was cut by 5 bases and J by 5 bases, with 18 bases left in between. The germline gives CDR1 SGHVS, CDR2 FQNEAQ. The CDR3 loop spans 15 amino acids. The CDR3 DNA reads TGTGCCAGCAGCCCCCGAGGGGGGGCTGGTTATGGCTACACCTTC. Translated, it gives CASSPRGGAGYGYTF.

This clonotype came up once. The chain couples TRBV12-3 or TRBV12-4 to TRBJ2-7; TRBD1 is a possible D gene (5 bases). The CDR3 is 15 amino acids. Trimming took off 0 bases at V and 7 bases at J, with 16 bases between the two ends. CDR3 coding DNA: TGTGCCAGCAGTTTAGCGCCTCAGGGATACAATGAGCAGTACTTC. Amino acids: CASSLAPQGYNEQYF.

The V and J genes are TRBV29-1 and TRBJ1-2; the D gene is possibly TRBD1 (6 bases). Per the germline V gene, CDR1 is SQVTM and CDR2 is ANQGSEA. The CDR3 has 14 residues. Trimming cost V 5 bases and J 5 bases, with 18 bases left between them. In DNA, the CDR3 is TGCAGCGTTTGGGAGGGAAAGGGGGTTTATGGCTACACCTTC. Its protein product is CSVWEGKGVYGYTF.